This T cell receptor beta chain is drawn from a study of cytomegalovirus exposure and HLA in healthy donors. In the study overall: It was reported in a later analysis that the same platform had been used for the 100 to 150 validation repertoires as for the 550 to 700 first-cohort repertoires. Study conclusions and caveats: In vitro, a few CMV-associated chains proved specific for CMV antigens. The tendency of first-cohort TCR clusters to co-occur in the 120 or so validation repertoires was the finding of a later analysis.

Remarks on this clone: Its target is not known.

The germline V gene encodes CDR1 SGHNT and CDR2 YYREEE (reference sequence). The CDR3 is 14 residues long. V dropped 0 bases and J dropped 1 base, with 7 bases sitting between them. Assay: immunoSEQ multiplex PCR; the TCRdb copy retains only in-frame clones and omits some. The sample holds 200,000 to 250,000 clones; about 89% are singletons and the top ten take more than 0.85%. The sequencing sample was made of PBMCs. The TCR comes from a young woman in good health and CMV-seronegative. The rearrangement joins TRBV5-4 to TRBJ1-2, with D unresolved. DNA of the CDR3: TGTGCCAGCAGCTTGGGAGGGATTAACTATGGCTACACCTTC. Protein: CASSLGGINYGYTF.